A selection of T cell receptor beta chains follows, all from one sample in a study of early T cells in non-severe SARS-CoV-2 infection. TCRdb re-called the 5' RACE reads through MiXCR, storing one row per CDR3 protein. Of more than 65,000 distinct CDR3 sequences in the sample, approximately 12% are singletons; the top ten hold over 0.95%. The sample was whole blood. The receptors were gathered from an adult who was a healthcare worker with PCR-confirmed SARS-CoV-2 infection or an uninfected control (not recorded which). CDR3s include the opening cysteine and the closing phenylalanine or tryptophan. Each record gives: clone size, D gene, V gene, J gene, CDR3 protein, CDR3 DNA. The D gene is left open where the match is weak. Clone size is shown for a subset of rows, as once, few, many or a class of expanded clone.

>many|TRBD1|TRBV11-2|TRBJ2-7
CASSPTGGPYEQYF
TGTGCCAGCAGCCCAACAGGGGGCCCCTACGAGCAGTACTTC
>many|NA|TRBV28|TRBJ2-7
CASSISTAAAYEQYF
TGTGCCAGCAGTATCTCGACAGCGGCGGCCTACGAGCAGTACTTC
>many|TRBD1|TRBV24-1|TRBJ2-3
CATSDFTQGADTQYF
TGTGCCACCAGTGATTTTACCCAGGGGGCAGATACGCAGTATTTT
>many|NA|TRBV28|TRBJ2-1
CASSLLKGSGRSYNEQFF
TGTGCCAGCAGTTTACTAAAGGGGTCAGGGAGATCCTACAATGAGCAGTTCTTC
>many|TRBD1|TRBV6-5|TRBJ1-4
CASSYSAGGFRSGEKLFF
TGTGCCAGCAGTTACTCGGCAGGGGGCTTTCGCTCGGGTGAAAAACTGTTTTTT
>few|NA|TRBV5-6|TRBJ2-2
CASSPWTVTGELFF
TGTGCCAGCAGCCCTTGGACAGTTACCGGGGAGCTGTTTTTT
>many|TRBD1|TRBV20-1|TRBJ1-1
CSARGAGGDTEAFF
TGCAGTGCTAGAGGGGCAGGGGGCGACACTGAAGCTTTCTTT
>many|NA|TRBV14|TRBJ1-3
CASSARLSGNTIYF
TGTGCCAGCAGCGCCAGACTCTCTGGAAACACCATATATTTT
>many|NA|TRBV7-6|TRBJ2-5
CASSLPRSDPGGETQYF
TGTGCCAGCAGCCTGCCTAGATCGGACCCCGGGGGAGAGACCCAGTACTTC
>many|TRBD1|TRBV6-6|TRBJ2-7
CASSLIQGEQYF
TGTGCCAGCAGTCTCATACAGGGGGAGCAGTACTTC
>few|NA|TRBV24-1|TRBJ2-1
CATSDSVRVYERFF
TGTGCCACCAGTGATTCCGTCAGAGTTTATGAGCGGTTCTTC
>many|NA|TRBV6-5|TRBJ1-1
CASSYSMIGGRSTEAFF
TGTGCCAGCAGTTACTCGATGATCGGGGGCCGTAGCACTGAAGCTTTCTTT
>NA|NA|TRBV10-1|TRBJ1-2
CASSESMNYGYTF
TGCGCCAGCAGTGAGTCCATGAACTATGGCTACACCTTC
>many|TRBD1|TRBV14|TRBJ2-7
CASTPGRTGVYEQYF
TGTGCCAGCACGCCAGGGCGGACAGGGGTCTACGAGCAGTACTTC
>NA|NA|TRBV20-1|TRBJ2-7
CSARLASSYEQYF
TGCAGTGCTAGATTGGCCTCCTCCTACGAGCAGTACTTC
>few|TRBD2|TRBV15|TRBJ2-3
CATSRDKVVAGGDTQYF
TGTGCCACCAGCAGAGATAAAGTTGTAGCGGGAGGGGATACGCAGTATTTT
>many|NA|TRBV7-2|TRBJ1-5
CASSLGHNNQPQHF
TGTGCCAGCAGCTTAGGACATAACAATCAGCCCCAGCATTTT
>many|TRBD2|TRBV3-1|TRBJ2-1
CASAGLAGVFGEQFF
TGTGCCAGCGCAGGACTAGCGGGAGTTTTTGGTGAGCAGTTCTTC
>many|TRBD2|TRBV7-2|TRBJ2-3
CASSLVILAGGRGADTQYF
TGTGCCAGCAGCTTAGTCATACTAGCGGGGGGCCGGGGGGCAGATACGCAGTATTTT
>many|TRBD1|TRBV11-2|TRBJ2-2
CASNWDRAGGGELFF
TGTGCCAGCAACTGGGACAGGGCGGGTGGCGGGGAGCTGTTTTTT
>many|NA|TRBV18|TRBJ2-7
CASSPTRDEQYF
TGTGCCAGCTCACCGACCCGTGACGAGCAGTACTTC
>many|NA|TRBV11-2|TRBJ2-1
CASSPQRGEWNEQFF
TGTGCCAGCAGCCCCCAAAGGGGTGAGTGGAATGAGCAGTTCTTC
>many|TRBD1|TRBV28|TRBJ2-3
CASSLGQGTDTQYF
TGTGCCAGCAGTCTGGGACAGGGGACAGATACGCAGTATTTT
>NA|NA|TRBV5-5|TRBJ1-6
CASTFWDFGSPLHF
TGTGCCAGCACCTTCTGGGACTTTGGTTCACCCCTCCATTTT
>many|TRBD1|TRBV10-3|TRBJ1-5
CAISESTGANQPQHF
TGTGCCATCAGTGAGTCGACAGGGGCGAATCAGCCCCAGCATTTT
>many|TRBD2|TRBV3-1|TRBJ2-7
CASSQGLAGATYEQYF
TGTGCCAGCAGCCAAGGACTAGCGGGGGCAACCTACGAGCAGTACTTC
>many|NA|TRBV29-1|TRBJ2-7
CSVEGAGYEQYF
TGCAGCGTTGAGGGCGCGGGCTACGAGCAGTACTTC
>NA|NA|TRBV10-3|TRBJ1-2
CAISASAGNGYTF
TGTGCCATCAGTGCCTCGGCAGGAAATGGCTACACCTTC
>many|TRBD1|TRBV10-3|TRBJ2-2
CAIRGDRENTGELFF
TGTGCCATCAGGGGGGACAGGGAGAACACCGGGGAGCTGTTTTTT
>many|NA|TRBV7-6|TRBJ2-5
CASSLVGQLQETQYF
TGTGCCAGCAGCTTAGTCGGGCAGCTCCAAGAGACCCAGTACTTC
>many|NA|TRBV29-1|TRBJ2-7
CSVQASYEQYF
TGCAGCGTCCAGGCCTCCTACGAGCAGTACTTC
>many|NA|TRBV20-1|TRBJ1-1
CSATRQTNTEAFF
TGCAGTGCCACGCGGCAGACGAACACTGAAGCTTTCTTT